Sequencing of this TCR beta chain was carried out in a study of cytomegalovirus exposure and HLA in healthy donors. The table came from immunoSEQ multiplex PCR; TCRdb's copy has only in-frame clones and leaves some out. The data show 100,000 to 150,000 clones, with approximately 91% seen just once and roughly 2% held by the top ten. Worth noting for this clone: Its cognate antigen is unknown.

Study conclusions and caveats: Reported performance of the classifier showed diagnosis of cytomegalovirus status with high specificity and sensitivity. Listed as cytomegalovirus-associated were over 150 TCR beta chains. In vitro confirmation showed a few CMV-associated chains to be CMV antigen specific.

V gave up 4 bases and J gave up 4 bases; unmatched junction bases: 7. The CDR3 has 15 amino acids. Looked up from germline, CDR1 is SGHNT and CDR2 is YYREEE (reference sequence). Sequencing was carried out using PBMCs. V gene TRBV5-4 combines with J gene TRBJ2-7; 11 bases are shared with TRBD1. The clonotype comes from a woman aged 18-35 years in good health and CMV-seronegative. The CDR3 DNA is TGTGCCAGCAGCCTACGGACAGGGGGCGGGTACGAGCAGTACTTC. It specifies CASSLRTGGGYEQYF.